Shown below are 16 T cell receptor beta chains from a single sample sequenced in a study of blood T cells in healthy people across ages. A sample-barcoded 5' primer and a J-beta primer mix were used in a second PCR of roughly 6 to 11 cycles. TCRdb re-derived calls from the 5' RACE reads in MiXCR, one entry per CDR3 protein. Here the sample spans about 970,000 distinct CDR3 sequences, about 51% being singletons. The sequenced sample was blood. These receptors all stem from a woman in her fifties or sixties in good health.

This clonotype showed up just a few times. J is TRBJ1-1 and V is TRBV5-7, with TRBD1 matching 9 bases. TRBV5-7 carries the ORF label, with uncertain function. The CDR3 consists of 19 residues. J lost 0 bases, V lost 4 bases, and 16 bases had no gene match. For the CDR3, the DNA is TGTGCCAGCAGCCCGACCGGATGGGACAGGGATGGGGTGAACACTGAAGCTTTCTTT. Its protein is CASSPTGWDRDGVNTEAFF.

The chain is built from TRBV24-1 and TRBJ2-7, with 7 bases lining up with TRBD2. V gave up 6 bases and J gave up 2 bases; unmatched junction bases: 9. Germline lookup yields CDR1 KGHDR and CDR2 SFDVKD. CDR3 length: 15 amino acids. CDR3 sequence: CATSSGDYRTYEQYF. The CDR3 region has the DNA TGTGCCACCAGTTCTGGGGACTACCGAACCTACGAGCAGTACTTC.

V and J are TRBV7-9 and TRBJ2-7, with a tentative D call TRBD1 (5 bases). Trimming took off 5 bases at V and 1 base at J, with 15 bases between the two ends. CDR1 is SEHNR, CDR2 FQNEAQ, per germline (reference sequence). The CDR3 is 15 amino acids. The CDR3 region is CASSPEAAGSYEQYF. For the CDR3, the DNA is TGTGCCAGCAGCCCAGAGGCCGCAGGGTCCTACGAGCAGTACTTC.

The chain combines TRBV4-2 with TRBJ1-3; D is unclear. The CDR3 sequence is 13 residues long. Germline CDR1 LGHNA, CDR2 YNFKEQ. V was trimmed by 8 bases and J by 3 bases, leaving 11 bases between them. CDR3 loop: CASGFSFGNTIYF. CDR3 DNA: TGTGCCAGCGGATTCTCGTTTGGAAACACCATATATTTT.

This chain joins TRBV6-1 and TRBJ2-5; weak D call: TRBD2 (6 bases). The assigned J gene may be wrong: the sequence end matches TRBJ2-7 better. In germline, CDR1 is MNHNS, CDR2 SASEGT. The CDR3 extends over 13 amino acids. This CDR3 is CASRQTSFSEQYF. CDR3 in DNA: TGTGCCAGCAGACAGACTAGTTTCTCCGAGCAGTACTTC.

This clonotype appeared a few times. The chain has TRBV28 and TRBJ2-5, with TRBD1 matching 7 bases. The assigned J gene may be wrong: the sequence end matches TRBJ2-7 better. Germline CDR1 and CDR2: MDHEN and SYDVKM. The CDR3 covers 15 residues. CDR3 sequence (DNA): TGTGCCAGCAGTTTTTATGGACAGGAGTGGGACGAGCAGTACTTC. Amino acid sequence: CASSFYGQEWDEQYF.

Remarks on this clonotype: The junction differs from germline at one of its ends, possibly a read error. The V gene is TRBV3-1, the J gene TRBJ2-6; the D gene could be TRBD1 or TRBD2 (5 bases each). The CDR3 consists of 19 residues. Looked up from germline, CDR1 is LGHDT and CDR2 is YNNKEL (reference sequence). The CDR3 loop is CASSPLRPGRRSGVNVLTF. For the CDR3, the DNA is TGTGCCAGCAGCCCGCTTCGACCGGGACGGAGATCTGGGGTCAACGTCCTGACTTTC.

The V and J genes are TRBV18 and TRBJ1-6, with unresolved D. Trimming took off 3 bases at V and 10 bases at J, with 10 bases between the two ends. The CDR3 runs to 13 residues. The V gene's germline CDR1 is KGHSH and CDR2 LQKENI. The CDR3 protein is CASSPDRESPLHF. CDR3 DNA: TGTGCCAGCTCACCCGATCGCGAGTCACCCCTCCACTTT.

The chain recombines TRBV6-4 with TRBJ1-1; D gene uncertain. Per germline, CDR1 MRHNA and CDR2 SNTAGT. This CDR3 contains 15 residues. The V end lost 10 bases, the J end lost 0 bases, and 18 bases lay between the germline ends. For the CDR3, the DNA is TGTGCCACGAATCGGCCCTTGAGCATGAACACTGAAGCTTTCTTT. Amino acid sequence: CATNRPLSMNTEAFF.

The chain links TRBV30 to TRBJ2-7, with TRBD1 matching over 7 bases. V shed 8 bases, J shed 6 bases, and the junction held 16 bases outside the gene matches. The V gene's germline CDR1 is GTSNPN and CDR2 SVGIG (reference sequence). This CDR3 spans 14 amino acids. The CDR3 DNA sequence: TGTGCCACCAGACCGACAGGGAGACTTTTCGAGCAGTACTTC. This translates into CATRPTGRLFEQYF.

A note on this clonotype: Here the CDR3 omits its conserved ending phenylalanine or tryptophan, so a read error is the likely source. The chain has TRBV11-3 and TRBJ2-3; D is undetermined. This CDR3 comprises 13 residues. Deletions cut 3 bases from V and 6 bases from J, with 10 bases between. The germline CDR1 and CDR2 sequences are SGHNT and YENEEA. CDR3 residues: CASSFIGADTQYV. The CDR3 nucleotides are TGTGCCAGCAGCTTCATTGGTGCTGATACGCAGTATGTT.

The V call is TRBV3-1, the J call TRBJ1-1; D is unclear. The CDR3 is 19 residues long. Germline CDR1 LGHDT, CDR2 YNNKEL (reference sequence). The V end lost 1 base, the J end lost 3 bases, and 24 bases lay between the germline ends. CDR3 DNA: TGTGCCAGCAGCCAAGTAGAAGAAATGAGGGAAGTTGGTGACACTGAAGCTTTCTTT. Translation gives CASSQVEEMREVGDTEAFF.

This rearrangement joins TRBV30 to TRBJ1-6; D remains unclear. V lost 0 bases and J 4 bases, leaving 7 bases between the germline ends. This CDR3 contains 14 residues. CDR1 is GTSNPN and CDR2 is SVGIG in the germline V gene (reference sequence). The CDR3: CAWSVWGYNSPLHF. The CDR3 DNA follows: TGTGCCTGGAGTGTGTGGGGTTATAATTCACCCCTCCACTTT.

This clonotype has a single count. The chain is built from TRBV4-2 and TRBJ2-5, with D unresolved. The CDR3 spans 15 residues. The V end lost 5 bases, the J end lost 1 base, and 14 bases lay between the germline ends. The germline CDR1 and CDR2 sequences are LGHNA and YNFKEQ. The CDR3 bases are TGTGCCAGCAGCTCGCAGGTCGACTCCCAAGAGACCCAGTACTTC. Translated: CASSSQVDSQETQYF.

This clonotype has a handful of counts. The CDR3 DNA follows: TGCAGTGCTACAACCACAGGGTACAATGAGCAGTTCTTC. Residues: CSATTTGYNEQFF. The chain joins TRBV20-1 to TRBJ2-1; D is possibly TRBD1 (6 bases). There are 13 residues in the CDR3. The V gene's germline CDR1 is DFQATT and CDR2 SNEGSKA (reference sequence). The ends were cut back, 4 bases at V and 4 bases at J, with 11 bases in the middle.

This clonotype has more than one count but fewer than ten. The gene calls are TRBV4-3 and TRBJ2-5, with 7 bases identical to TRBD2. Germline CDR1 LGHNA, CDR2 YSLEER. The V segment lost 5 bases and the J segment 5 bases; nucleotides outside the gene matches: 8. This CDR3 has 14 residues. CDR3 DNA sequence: TGCGCCAGCAGCGTTCTAGGGGAGGGTGAGACCCAGTACTTC. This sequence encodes CASSVLGEGETQYF.